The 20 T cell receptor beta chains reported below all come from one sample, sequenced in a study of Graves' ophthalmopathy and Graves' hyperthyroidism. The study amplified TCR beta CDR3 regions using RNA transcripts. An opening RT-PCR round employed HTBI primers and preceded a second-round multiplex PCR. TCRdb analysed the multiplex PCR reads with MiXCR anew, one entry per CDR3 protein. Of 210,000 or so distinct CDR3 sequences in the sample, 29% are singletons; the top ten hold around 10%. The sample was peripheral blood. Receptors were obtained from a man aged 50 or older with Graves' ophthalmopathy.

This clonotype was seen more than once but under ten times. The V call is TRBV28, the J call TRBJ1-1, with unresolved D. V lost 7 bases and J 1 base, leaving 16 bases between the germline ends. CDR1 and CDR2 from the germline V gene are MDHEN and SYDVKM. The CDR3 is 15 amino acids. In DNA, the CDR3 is TGTGCCAGCATATCGGCCTCGGGAGAGAACACTGAAGCTTTCTTT. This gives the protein CASISASGENTEAFF.

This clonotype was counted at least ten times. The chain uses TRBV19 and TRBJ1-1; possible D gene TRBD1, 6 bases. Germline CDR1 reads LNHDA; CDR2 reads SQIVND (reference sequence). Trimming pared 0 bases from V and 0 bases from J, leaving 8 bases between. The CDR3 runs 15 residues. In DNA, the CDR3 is TGTGCCAGTAGTATAGACGGGGGGCTGAACACTGAAGCTTTCTTT. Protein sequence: CASSIDGGLNTEAFF.

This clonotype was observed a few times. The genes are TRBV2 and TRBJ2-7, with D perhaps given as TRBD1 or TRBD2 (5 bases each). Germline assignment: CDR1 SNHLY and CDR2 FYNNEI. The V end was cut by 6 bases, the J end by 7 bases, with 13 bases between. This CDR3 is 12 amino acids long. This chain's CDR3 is CASSREPGEQYF. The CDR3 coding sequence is TGTGCCAGCAGCAGGGAACCGGGGGAGCAGTACTTC.

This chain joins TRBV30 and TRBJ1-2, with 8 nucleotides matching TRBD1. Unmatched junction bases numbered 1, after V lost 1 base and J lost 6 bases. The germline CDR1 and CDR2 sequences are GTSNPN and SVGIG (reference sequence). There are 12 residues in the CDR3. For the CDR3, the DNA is TGTGCCTGGAGTGGGACAGGGAATGGCTACACCTTC. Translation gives CAWSGTGNGYTF. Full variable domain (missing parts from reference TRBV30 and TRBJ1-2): SQTIHQWPATLVQPVGSPLSLECTVEGTSNPNLYWYRQAAGRGLQLLFYSVGIGQISSEVPQNLSASRPQDRQFILSSKKLLLSDSGFYLCAWSGTGNGYTFGSGTRLTVV.

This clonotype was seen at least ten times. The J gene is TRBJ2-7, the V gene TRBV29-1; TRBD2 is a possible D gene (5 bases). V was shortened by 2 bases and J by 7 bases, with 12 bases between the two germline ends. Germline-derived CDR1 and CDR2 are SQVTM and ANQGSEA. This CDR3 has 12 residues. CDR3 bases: TGCAGCGTTGAATTTATATCGGGGGAGCAGTACTTC. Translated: CSVEFISGEQYF.

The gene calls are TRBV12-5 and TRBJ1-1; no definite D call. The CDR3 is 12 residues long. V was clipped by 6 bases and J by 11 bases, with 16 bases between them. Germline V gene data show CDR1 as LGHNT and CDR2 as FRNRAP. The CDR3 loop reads CASGPSGERAFF. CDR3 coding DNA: TGTGCTAGTGGACCGTCGGGAGAACGGGCTTTCTTT.

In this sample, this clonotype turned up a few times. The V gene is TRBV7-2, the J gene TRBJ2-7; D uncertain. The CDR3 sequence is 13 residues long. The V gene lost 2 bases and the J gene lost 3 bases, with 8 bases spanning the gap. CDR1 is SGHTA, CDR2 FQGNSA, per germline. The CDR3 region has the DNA TGTGCCAGCAGCTTATTGTGGAACTACGAGCAGTACTTC. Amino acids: CASSLLWNYEQYF.

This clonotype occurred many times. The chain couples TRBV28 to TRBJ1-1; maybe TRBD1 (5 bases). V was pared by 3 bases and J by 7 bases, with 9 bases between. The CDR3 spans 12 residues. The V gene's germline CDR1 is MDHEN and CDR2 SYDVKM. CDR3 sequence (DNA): TGTGCCAGCAGTTTCCAGGGCAATGAAGCTTTCTTT. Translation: CASSFQGNEAFF. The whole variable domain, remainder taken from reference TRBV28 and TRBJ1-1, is DVKVTQSSRYLVKRTGEKVFLECVQDMDHENMFWYRQDPGLGLRLIYFSYDVKMKEKGDIPEGYSVSREKKERFSLILESASTNQTSMYLCASSFQGNEAFFGQGTRLTVV.

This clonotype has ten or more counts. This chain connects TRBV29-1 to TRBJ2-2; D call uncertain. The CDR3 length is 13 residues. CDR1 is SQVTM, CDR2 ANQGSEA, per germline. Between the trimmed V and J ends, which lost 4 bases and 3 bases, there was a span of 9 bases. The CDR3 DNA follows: TGCAGCGTTGGATATGGGGACACCGGGGAGCTGTTTTTT. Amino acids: CSVGYGDTGELFF.

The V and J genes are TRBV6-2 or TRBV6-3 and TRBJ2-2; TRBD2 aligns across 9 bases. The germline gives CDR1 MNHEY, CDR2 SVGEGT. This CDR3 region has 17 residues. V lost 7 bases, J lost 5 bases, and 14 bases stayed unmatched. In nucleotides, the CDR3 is TGTGCCAGCACCCTCTTCGCGGGAGGGCCTAGGACCGGGGAGCTGTTTTTT. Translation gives CASTLFAGGPRTGELFF.

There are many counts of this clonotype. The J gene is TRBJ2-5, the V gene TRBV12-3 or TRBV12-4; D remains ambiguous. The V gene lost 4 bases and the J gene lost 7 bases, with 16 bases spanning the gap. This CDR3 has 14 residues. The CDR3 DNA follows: TGTGCCAGCAGTTCCACAGTGGGTCCCGGGACCCAGTACTTC. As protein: CASSSTVGPGTQYF.

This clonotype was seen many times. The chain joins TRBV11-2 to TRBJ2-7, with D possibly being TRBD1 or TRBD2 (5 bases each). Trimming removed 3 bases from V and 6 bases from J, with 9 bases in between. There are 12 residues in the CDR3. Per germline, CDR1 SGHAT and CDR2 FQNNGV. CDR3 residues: CASSFGGSEQYF. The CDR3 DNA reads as TGTGCCAGCAGCTTTGGGGGAAGCGAGCAGTACTTC.

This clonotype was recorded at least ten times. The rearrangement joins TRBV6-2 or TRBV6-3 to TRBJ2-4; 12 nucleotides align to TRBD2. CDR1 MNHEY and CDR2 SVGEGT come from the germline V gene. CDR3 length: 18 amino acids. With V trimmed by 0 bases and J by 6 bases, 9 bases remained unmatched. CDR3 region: CASSYSRLAGDVGNIQYF. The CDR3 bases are TGTGCCAGCAGTTACTCCAGACTAGCGGGAGACGTCGGAAACATTCAGTACTTC.

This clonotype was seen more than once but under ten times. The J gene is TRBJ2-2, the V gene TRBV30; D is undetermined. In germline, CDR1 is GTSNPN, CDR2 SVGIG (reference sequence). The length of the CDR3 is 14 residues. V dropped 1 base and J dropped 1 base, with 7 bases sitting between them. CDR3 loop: CAWSEVRNTGELFF. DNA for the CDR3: TGTGCCTGGAGTGAAGTGCGGAACACCGGGGAGCTGTTTTTT. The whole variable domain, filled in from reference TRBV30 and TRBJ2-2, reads SQTIHQWPATLVQPVGSPLSLECTVEGTSNPNLYWYRQAAGRGLQLLFYSVGIGQISSEVPQNLSASRPQDRQFILSSKKLLLSDSGFYLCAWSEVRNTGELFFGEGSRLTVL.

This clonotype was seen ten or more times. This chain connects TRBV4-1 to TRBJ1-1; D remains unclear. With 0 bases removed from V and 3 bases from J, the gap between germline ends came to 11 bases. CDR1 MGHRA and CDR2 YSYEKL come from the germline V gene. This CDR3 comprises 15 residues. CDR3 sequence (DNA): TGCGCCAGCAGCCAAGAAGGGCTGGGCGACACTGAAGCTTTCTTT. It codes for CASSQEGLGDTEAFF.

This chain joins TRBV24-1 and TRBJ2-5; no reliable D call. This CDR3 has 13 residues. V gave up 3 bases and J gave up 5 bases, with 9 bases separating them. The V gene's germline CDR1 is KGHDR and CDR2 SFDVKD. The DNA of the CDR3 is TGTGCCACCAGTGATGGCCCTCACGAGACCCAGTACTTC. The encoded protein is CATSDGPHETQYF.

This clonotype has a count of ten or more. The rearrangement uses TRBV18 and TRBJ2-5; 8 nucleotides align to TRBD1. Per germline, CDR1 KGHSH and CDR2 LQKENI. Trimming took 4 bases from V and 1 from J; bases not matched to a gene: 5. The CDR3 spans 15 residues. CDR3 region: CASSRTGTGQETQYF. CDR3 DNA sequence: TGTGCCAGCTCACGAACAGGGACAGGCCAAGAGACCCAGTACTTC.

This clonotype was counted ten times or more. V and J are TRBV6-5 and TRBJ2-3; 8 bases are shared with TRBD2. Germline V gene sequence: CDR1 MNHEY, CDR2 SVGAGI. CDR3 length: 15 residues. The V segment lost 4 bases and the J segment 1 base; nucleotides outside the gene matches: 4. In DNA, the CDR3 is TGTGCCAGCAGTTCCACGACTAGCGGCACAGATACGCAGTATTTT. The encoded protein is CASSSTTSGTDTQYF.

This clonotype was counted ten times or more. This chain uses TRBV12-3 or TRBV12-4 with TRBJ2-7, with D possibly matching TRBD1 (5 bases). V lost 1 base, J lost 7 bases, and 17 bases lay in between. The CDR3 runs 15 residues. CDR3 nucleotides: TGTGCCAGCAGTTTAGTAAGGGGCGGCCCGTGGGAGCAGTACTTC. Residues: CASSLVRGGPWEQYF.

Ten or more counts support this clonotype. The CDR3 loop reads CASSPQGDTEAFF. DNA for the CDR3: TGTGCCAGCAGTCCCCAGGGAGACACTGAAGCTTTCTTT. The chain recombines TRBV28 with TRBJ1-1; maybe TRBD1 (5 bases). The CDR3 sequence is 13 residues long. The germline V gene encodes CDR1 MDHEN and CDR2 SYDVKM. With 5 bases removed from V and 3 bases from J, the gap between germline ends came to 10 bases.